This T cell receptor beta chain comes out of a study of cytomegalovirus exposure and HLA in healthy donors. With 60 Vbeta and 13 Jbeta primers, the PCR was carried out. Using immunoSEQ multiplex PCR, the repertoire was profiled, and TCRdb retains in-frame clones only, with some absent. This repertoire shows hundreds of thousands of clones, 82% found once; its top ten account for roughly 5.5%. The CDR3 consists of 13 residues. The V gene's germline CDR1 is LNHDA and CDR2 SQIVND (reference sequence). The germline V and J ends were trimmed by 5 bases and 6 bases, with 11 bases remaining between them. Among the donors, all were healthy bone marrow donors.

This clonotype was obtained from a man in his forties in good health and CMV-seropositive. Sample: PBMCs. The chain employs TRBV19 and TRBJ2-1; tentative D call: TRBD2 (6 bases). The CDR3 coding sequence is TGTGCCAGTAGTTACGGGAGTCTCAATGAGCAGTTCTTC. Translated, it gives CASSYGSLNEQFF. Full variable domain (missing parts from reference TRBV19 and TRBJ2-1): DGGITQSPKYLFRKEGQNVTLSCEQNLNHDAMYWYRQDPGQGLRLIYYSQIVNDFQKGDIAEGYSVSREKKESFPLTVTSAQKNPTAFYLCASSYGSLNEQFFGPGTRLTVL.